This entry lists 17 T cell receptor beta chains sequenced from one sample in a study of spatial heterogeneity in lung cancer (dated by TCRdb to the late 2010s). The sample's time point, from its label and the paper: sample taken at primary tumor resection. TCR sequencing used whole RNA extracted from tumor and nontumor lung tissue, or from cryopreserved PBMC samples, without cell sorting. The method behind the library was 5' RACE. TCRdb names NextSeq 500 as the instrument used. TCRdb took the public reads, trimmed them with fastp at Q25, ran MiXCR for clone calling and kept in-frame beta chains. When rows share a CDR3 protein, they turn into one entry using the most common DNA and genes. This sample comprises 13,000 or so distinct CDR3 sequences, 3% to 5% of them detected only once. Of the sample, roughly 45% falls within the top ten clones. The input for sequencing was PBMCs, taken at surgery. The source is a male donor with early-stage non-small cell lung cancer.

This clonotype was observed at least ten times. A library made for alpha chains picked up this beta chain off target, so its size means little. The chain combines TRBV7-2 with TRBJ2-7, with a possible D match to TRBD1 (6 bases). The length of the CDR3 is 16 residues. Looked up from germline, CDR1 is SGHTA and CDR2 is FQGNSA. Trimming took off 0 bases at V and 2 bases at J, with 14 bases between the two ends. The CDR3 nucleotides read TGTGCCAGCAGCTTAGCTCAGGGGCTCGGCCCCTACGAGCAGTACTTC. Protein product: CASSLAQGLGPYEQYF.

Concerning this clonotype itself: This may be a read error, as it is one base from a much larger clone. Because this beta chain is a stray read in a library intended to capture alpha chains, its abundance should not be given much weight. CDR3 residues: CASSWAGGNTDTQYF. The CDR3 bases are TGTGCCAGCAGCTGGGCGGGCGGAAACACAGATACGCAGTATTTT. The chain recombines TRBV7-3 with TRBJ2-3, with a tentative D call TRBD2 (5 bases). Germline CDR1 is SGHTA and CDR2 is FQGTGA. The CDR3 is 15 residues long. Trimming shortened V by 4 bases and J by 2 bases, and 13 bases separated the two germline ends.

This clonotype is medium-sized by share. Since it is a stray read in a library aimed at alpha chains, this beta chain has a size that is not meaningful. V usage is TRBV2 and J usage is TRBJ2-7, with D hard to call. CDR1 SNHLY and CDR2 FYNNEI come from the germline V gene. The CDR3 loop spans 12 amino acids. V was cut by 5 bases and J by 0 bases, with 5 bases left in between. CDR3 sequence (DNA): TGTGCCAGCAGTTCGAGCTCCTACGAGCAGTACTTC. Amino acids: CASSSSSYEQYF. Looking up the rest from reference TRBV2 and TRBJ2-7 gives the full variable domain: EPEVTQTPSHQVTQMGQEVILRCVPISNHLYFYWYRQILGQKVEFLVSFYNNEISEKSEIFDDQFSVERPDGSNFTLKIRSTKLEDSAMYFCASSSSSYEQYFGPGTRLTVT.

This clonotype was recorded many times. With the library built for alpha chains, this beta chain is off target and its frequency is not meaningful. CDR3 residues: CSVSGANHEQYF. In DNA form, the CDR3 reads TGCAGCGTCTCCGGGGCAAATCACGAGCAGTACTTC. The chain combines TRBV29-1 with TRBJ2-7; D is tentatively TRBD1 or TRBD2 (5 bases each). The CDR3 sequence is 12 residues long. The V gene lost 6 bases and the J gene lost 5 bases, with 14 bases spanning the gap. Germline V gene lookup returns CDR1 SQVTM and CDR2 ANQGSEA.

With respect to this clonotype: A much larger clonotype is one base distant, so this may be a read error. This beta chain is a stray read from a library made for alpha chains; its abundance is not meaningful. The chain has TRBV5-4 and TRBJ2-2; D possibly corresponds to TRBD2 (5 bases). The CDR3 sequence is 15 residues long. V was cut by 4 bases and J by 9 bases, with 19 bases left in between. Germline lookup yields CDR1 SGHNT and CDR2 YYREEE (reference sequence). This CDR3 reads CASSPERRVNRELFF. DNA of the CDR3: TGTGCCAGCAGCCCCGAAAGGCGGGTAAACAGGGAGCTGTTTTTT.

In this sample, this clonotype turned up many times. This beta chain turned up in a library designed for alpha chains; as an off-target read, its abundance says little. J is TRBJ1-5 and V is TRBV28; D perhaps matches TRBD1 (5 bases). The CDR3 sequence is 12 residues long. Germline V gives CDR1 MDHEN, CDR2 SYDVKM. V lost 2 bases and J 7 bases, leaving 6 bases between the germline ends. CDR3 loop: CASSLQGQPQHF. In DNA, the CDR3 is TGTGCCAGCAGTTTACAGGGACAGCCCCAGCATTTT.

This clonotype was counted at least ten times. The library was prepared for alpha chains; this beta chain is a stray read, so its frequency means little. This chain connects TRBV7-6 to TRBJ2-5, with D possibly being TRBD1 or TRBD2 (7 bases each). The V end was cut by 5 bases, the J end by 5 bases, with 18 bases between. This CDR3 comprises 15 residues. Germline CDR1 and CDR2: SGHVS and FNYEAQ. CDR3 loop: CASSLLGAGQETQYF. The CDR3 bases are TGTGCCAGCAGCCTCCTAGGAGCGGGACAGGAGACCCAGTACTTC.

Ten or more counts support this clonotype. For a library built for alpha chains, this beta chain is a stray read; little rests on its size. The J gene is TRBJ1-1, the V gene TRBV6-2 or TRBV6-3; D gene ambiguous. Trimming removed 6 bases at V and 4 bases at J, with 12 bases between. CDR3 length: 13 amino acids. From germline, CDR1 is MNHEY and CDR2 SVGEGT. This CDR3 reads CASSTDLGTEAFF. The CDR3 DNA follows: TGTGCCAGCAGCACCGATTTGGGCACTGAAGCTTTCTTT.

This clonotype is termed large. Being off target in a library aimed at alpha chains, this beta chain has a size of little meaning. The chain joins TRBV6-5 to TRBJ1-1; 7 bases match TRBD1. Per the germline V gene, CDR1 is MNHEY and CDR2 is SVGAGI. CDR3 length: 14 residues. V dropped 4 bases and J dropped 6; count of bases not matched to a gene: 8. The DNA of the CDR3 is TGTGCCAGCAGTTTGACAGGGAAGGGCTCTGAAGCTTTCTTT. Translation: CASSLTGKGSEAFF.

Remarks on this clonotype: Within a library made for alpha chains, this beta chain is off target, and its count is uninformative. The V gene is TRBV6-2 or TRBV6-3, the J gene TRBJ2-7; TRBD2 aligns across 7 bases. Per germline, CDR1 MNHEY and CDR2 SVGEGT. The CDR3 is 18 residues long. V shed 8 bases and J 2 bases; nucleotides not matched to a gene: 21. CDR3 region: CASVRGPLRLAETYEQYF. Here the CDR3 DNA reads TGTGCCAGCGTTCGGGGTCCCCTTAGACTAGCAGAGACCTACGAGCAGTACTTC.

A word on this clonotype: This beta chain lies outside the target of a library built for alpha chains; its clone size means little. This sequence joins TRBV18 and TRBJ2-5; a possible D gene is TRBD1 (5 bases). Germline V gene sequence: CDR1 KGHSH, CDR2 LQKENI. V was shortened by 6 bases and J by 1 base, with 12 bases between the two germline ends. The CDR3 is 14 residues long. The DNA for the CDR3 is TGTGCCAGCTCGCACCCAGGGTCCCAAGAGACCCAGTACTTC. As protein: CASSHPGSQETQYF.

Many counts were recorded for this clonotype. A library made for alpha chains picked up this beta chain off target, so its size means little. In DNA, the CDR3 is TGTGCCAGCAATGGGGAAGGGGGCTTTTCCGGGGAGCTGTTTTTT. This sequence encodes CASNGEGGFSGELFF. The chain employs TRBV28 and TRBJ2-2; 7 nucleotides line up with TRBD1. Germline CDR1 is MDHEN and CDR2 is SYDVKM. Trimming removed 7 bases from V and 6 bases from J; junction bases left unmatched: 11. This CDR3 has 15 residues.

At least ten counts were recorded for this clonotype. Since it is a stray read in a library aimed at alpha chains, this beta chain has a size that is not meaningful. CDR3 protein: CASSAQDYEQYF. The DNA of the CDR3 is TGTGCCAGCAGTGCACAGGACTACGAGCAGTACTTC. The chain recombines TRBV6-1 with TRBJ2-7; D possibly corresponds to TRBD1 (5 bases). Trimming stripped 4 bases from V and 3 bases from J, with 7 bases between. Germline CDR1 and CDR2: MNHNS and SASEGT. The length of the CDR3 is 12 residues.

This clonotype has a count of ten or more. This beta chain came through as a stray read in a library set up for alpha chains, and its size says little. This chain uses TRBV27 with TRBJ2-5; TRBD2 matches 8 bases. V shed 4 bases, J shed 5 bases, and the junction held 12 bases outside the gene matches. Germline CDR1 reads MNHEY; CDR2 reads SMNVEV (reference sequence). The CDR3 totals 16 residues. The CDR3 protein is CASSYVGGAGAETQYF. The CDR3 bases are TGTGCCAGCAGTTACGTCGGGGGGGCCGGTGCTGAGACCCAGTACTTC.

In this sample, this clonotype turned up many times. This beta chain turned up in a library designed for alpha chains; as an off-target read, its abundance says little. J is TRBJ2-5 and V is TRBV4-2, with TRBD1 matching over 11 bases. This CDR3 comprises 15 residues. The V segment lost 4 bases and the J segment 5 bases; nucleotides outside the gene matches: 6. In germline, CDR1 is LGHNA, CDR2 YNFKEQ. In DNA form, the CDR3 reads TGTGCCAGCAGCCCTCGGACAGGGGGCCGGGAGACCCAGTACTTC. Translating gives CASSPRTGGRETQYF.

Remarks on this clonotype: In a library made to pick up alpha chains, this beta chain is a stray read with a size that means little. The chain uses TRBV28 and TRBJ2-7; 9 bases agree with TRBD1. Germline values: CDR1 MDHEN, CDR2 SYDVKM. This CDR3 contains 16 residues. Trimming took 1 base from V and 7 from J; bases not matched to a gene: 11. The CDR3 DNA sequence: TGTGCCAGCAGTTTATTTACGTTACAGGGGGCTCGGGAGCAGTACTTC. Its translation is CASSLFTLQGAREQYF.

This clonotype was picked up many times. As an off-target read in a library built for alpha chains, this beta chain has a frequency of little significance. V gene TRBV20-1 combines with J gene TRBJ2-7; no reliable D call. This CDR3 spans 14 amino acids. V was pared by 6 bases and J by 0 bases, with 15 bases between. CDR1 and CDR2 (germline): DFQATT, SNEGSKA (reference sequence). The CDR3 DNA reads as TGCAGTGCCTTGCCAGATGGGTCCTCCTACGAGCAGTACTTC. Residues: CSALPDGSSYEQYF.